The sequence of this T cell receptor (beta chain) was determined in a study of blood T cells in healthy people across ages. This clonotype showed up just a few times. Its antigen is unknown. This CDR3 region has 14 residues. In germline, CDR1 is SQVTM, CDR2 ANQGSEA. Trimming cost V 5 bases and J 2 bases; bases outside gene matches: 7. Overall study results and limits: The study regarded diversity estimates from one million T cells as underestimates. Older age went with lower TCR beta diversity per million T cells, in a roughly linear way. Possibly confounding the expanded clonotype changes was the fact that donor CMV status was unknown.

Next came a second PCR, run for about 7 to 12 cycles, which used a sample-barcoded 5' primer along with a J-beta primer mix. Each CDR3 protein gets one entry after TCRdb re-called the 5' RACE reads with MiXCR. The top ten hold 7.9% of the sample, which has around 1,500,000 distinct CDR3 sequences, 42% seen once. Source material: blood. This sequence joins TRBV29-1 and TRBJ2-3, with 7 bases matching TRBD2. This clonotype originated in a woman aged 18 to 35 in good health. This chain's CDR3 is CSVIAGASTDTQYF. The CDR3 DNA is TGCAGCGTTATCGCGGGAGCTTCCACAGATACGCAGTATTTT.